This T cell receptor beta chain derives from a study of OX40 agonist ivuxolimab in advanced cancers. Points from the study as a whole: The authors did not determine the antigen specificity of the expanded peripheral T cells. Some patients who did not respond also had low normalized T-cell clonal expansion. Both blood CD4+ and CD8+ T cells showed clonal growth by week 6 at 0.1 to 3.0 mg/kg. CD8+ T cells (on average) carried more expanded clones than CD4+ T cells.

The data were produced by immunoSEQ multiplex PCR, yet TCRdb's version contains in-frame clones alone and is incomplete. The sample has some 80,000 clones; roughly 90% are singletons. The length of the CDR3 is 13 residues. Per the germline V gene, CDR1 is GTSNPN and CDR2 is SVGIG (reference sequence). Trimming left V 2 bases short and J 7 bases short, with 12 bases between. On this clone itself: Antigen specificity is unknown.

The chain has TRBV30 and TRBJ2-1; a weak D match, TRBD2 (5 bases). This clonotype originated in an adult with an advanced solid tumor such as melanoma, head and neck, liver or kidney cancer. The material was CD4+ or CD8+ T cells sorted from blood, obtained in a trial of the OX40 agonist ivuxolimab. The CDR3 here is CAWSPWTGNEQFF. CDR3 sequence (DNA): TGTGCCTGGAGTCCGTGGACGGGGAATGAGCAGTTCTTC.